Shown below are 11 T cell receptor beta chains from a single sample sequenced in a study of blood T cell repertoires in COVID-19. Method: immunoSEQ multiplex PCR; TCRdb's copy keeps in-frame clones and lacks some. The top ten hold 3% to 4% of the sample, which has just over 20,000 clones, just over 85% seen once. The sequencing sample was made of peripheral blood. All receptors derive from a man aged 50-60 years with active COVID-19.

This clone appeared a single time. The chain's CDR3 is CASSLSQGSNGYTF. CDR3 coding DNA: TGCGCCAGCAGCTTGTCACAGGGGAGTAATGGCTACACCTTC. This rearrangement joins TRBV5-1 to TRBJ1-2; the match to TRBD1 covers 7 bases. Trimming took 1 base from V and 6 from J; bases not matched to a gene: 6. CDR1 and CDR2 (germline): SGHRS, YFSETQ. The CDR3 is 14 residues long.

The chain employs TRBV7-9 and TRBJ2-1; the match to TRBD2 covers 13 bases. The CDR3 loop spans 15 amino acids. V lost 4 bases, J lost 7 bases, and 4 bases stayed unmatched. CDR1 and CDR2 from the germline V gene are SEHNR and FQNEAQ (reference sequence). The CDR3 protein is CASSSGLAGNNEQFF. DNA of the CDR3: TGTGCCAGCAGCTCGGGACTAGCGGGGAATAATGAGCAGTTCTTC.

The genes are TRBV4-2 and TRBJ2-3; 9 bases fit TRBD1. The CDR3 loop spans 16 amino acids. The germline V gene encodes CDR1 LGHNA and CDR2 YNFKEQ. V lost 0 bases, J lost 1 base, and 2 bases stayed unmatched. The CDR3 DNA follows: TGTGCCAGCAGCCAAGATCACAGGGGGCGCACAGATACGCAGTATTTT. The encoded protein is CASSQDHRGRTDTQYF.

This rearrangement joins TRBV3-1 (or the pseudogene TRBV3-2) to TRBJ1-6, with D hard to call. The V end lost 11 bases, the J end lost 5 bases, and 16 bases lay between the germline ends. The CDR3 sequence is 14 residues long. The germline V gene has CDR1 LGHDT and CDR2 YNNKEL (reference sequence). CDR3 DNA: TGTGCCTGCTCTAGGATGGTTAATAATTCACCCCTCCACTTT. Its protein is CACSRMVNNSPLHF.

This clone was counted a few times. J is TRBJ1-5 and V is TRBV18, with TRBD1 as a possible D gene (6 bases). CDR1 is KGHSH, CDR2 LQKENI, per germline. V gave up 4 bases and J gave up 0 bases, with 19 bases separating them. The CDR3 is 18 residues long. CDR3 sequence: CASSQNNRDTHSNQPQHF. The CDR3 region has the DNA TGTGCCAGCTCACAAAACAACCGGGACACACATAGCAATCAGCCCCAGCATTTT.

This chain uses TRBV6-1 with TRBJ2-5; TRBD2 might be the D (6 bases). Looked up from germline, CDR1 is MNHNS and CDR2 is SASEGT. V was pared by 0 bases and J by 1 base, with 9 bases between. The CDR3 is 15 residues long. This chain's CDR3 is CASSEAWDFQETQYF. The CDR3, as DNA: TGTGCCAGCAGTGAAGCCTGGGACTTCCAAGAGACCCAGTACTTC.

J is TRBJ1-1 and V is TRBV10-3; 9 bases map to TRBD1. V lost 8 bases, J lost 5 bases, and 3 bases stayed unmatched. CDR1 ENHRY and CDR2 SYGVKD come from the germline V gene. This CDR3 comprises 12 residues. The CDR3 spells CAIGQGLTEAFF. The CDR3 DNA reads as TGTGCCATCGGACAGGGGTTAACTGAAGCTTTCTTT.

V gene TRBV6-2 or TRBV6-3 combines with J gene TRBJ2-5, with TRBD2 identical over 7 bases. V shed 0 bases and J 1 base; nucleotides not matched to a gene: 2. The CDR3 is made up of 15 amino acids. Germline V gene sequence: CDR1 MNHEY, CDR2 SVGEGT. The CDR3 DNA reads TGTGCCAGCAGTTACTCGCTAGCGGCCCAAGAGACCCAGTACTTC. Its translation: CASSYSLAAQETQYF.

The rearrangement joins TRBV7-9 to TRBJ1-2; a possible D gene is TRBD1 (6 bases). The CDR3 is 12 amino acids. The V gene lost 6 bases and the J gene lost 7 bases, with 12 bases spanning the gap. CDR1 is SEHNR and CDR2 is FQNEAQ in the germline V gene (reference sequence). The CDR3 DNA follows: TGTGCCAGCAGTCCCGGGGGGCTTGGCTACACCTTC. It encodes CASSPGGLGYTF.

The chain carries TRBV6-5 and TRBJ2-5; D is unclear. CDR3 length equals 11 residues. Germline loops: CDR1 MNHEY, CDR2 SVGAGI. The V end lost 4 bases, the J end lost 5 bases, and 5 bases lay between the germline ends. CDR3 nucleotide sequence: TGTGCCAGCAGTTCGGAGGAGACCCAGTACTTC. As protein: CASSSEETQYF.

V and J are TRBV3-1 (or the pseudogene TRBV3-2) and TRBJ2-3; 8 bases map to TRBD1. The CDR3 is 20 amino acids. The germline gives CDR1 LGHDT, CDR2 YNNKEL (reference sequence). J gave up 1 base and V 0 bases, and 15 bases lay outside the gene matches. The CDR3 sequence is CASSQEPGGVEEVGTDTQYF. The CDR3 DNA sequence: TGTGCCAGCAGCCAAGAACCAGGGGGCGTTGAGGAGGTCGGCACAGATACGCAGTATTTT.